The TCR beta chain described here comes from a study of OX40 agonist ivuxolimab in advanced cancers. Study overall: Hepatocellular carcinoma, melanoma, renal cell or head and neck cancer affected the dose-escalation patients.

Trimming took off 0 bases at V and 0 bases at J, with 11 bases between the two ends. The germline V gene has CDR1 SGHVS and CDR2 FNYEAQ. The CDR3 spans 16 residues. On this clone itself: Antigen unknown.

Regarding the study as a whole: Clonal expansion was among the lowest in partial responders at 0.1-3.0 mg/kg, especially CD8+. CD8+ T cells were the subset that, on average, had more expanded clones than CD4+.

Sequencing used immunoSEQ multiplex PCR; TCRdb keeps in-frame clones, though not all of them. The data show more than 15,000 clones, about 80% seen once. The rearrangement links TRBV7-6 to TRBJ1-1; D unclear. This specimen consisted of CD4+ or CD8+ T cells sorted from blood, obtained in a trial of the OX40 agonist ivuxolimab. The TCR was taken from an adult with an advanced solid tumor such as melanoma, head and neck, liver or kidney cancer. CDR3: CASSLAAAPMNTEAFF. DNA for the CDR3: TGTGCCAGCAGCTTAGCGGCGGCACCCATGAACACTGAAGCTTTCTTT.